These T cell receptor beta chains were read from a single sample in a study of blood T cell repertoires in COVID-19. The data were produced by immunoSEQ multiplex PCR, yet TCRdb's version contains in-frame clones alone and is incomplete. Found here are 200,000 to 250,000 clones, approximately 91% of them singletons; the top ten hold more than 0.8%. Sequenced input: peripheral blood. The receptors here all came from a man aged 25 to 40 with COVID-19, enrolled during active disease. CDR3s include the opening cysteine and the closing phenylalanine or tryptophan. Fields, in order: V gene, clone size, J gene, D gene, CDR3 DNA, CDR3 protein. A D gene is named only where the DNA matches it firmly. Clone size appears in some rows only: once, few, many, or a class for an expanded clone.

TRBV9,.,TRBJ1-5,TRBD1,TGTGCCAGCAGCGCGGACAGGGGGGATCAGCCCCAGCATTTT,CASSADRGDQPQHF
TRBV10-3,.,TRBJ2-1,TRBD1,TGTGCCATAGCCCGGGACAGAGAATACAATGAGCAGTTCTTC,CAIARDREYNEQFF
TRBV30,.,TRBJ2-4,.,TGTGCCTGGAGAGAGAGCGGGAACATTCAGTACTTC,CAWRESGNIQYF
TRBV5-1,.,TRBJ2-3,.,TGCGCCAGCAGCGCCGGAGTTCAGTGGGGGCGCGTCGCAGATACGCAGTATTTT,CASSAGVQWGRVADTQYF
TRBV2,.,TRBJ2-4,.,TGTGCCAGCATGTGGCAGAAAAACATTCAGTACTTC,CASMWQKNIQYF
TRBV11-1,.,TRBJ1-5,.,TGTGCCAGCAGCTTCGCAGGGGATCAGCCCCAGCATTTT,CASSFAGDQPQHF
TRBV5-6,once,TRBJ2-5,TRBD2,TGTGCCAGCAGCGGAGGACTAGCGGAACAACAAGAGACCCAGTACTTC,CASSGGLAEQQETQYF
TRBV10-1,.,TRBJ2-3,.,TGCGCCACCACAGGAGAAACGCAGTATTTT,CATTGETQYF
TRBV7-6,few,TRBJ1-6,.,TGTGCCAGCAGCTTCGACAGAACAGGGAACTATAATTCACCCCTCCACTTT,CASSFDRTGNYNSPLHF
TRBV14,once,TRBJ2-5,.,TGTGCCAGCAGCCTCGGAGAGACCCAGTACTTC,CASSLGETQYF
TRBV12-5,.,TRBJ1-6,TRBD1,TGTGCTAGTGGTTTGACAGGGGGTGGGCCACCCCTCCACTTT,CASGLTGGGPPLHF
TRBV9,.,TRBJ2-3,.,TGTGCCAGCAGCGTAGTGGGCAGCAGCACAGATACGCAGTATTTT,CASSVVGSSTDTQYF
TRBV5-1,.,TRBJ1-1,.,TGCGCCAGCAGCTTGGACACGAACACTGAAGCTTTCTTT,CASSLDTNTEAFF
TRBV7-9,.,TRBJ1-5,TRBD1,TGTGCCAGCAGCTCAACAGGGGGCGCGAAACAGCCCCAGCATTTT,CASSSTGGAKQPQHF
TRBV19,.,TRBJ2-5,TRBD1,TGTGCCAGCACCACGGGACAGCTCCAAGAGACCCAGTACTTC,CASTTGQLQETQYF
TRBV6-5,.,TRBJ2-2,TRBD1,TGTGCCAGCAGACTCGGGACAGGGGTATGGGAGCTGTTTTTT,CASRLGTGVWELFF
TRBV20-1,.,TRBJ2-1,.,TGCAGTGCTAGTTGGGCCGGGAATAGCCCCCTCGGGCAGTTCTTC,CSASWAGNSPLGQFF
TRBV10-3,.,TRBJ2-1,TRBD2,TGTGCCATCAGTGAGCGTAGCGGGGGATACAATGAGCAGTTCTTC,CAISERSGGYNEQFF
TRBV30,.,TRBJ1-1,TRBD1,TGTGCCTGGAGTAAGGGGAAGGGGACAGCCATGAACACTGAAGCTTTCTTT,CAWSKGKGTAMNTEAFF
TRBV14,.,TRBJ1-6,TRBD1,TGTGCCAGCAGCCATATGAGGGGGCCGGGTTCACCCCTCCACTTT,CASSHMRGPGSPLHF
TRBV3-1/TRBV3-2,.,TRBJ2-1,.,TGTGCCAGCAGCCAAGAGACAGGCCCCTACAATGAGCAGTTCTTC,CASSQETGPYNEQFF
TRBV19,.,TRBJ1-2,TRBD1,TGTGCCAGTATTCCTCCAGGGGGCAACTATGGCTACACCTTC,CASIPPGGNYGYTF
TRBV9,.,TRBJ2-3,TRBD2,TGTGCCAGCAGCGGACCGGGACTAGAGACAGATACGCAGTATTTT,CASSGPGLETDTQYF
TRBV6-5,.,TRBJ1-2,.,TGTGCCAGCAGTTCCCAATCAACAGGCTTCTATGGCTACACCTTC,CASSSQSTGFYGYTF
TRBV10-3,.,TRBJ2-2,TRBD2,TGTGCCATCAGTGAGTCGAGATTAGCGGGGGGAAACACCGGGGAGCTGTTTTTT,CAISESRLAGGNTGELFF
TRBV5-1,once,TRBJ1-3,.,TGCGCCAGCAGCTTGGTGTCGGGGGGCACTGGAAACACCATATATTTT,CASSLVSGGTGNTIYF
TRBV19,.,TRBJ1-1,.,TGTGCCAGTATATTAGATAGACAGTTTAACACTGAAGCTTTCTTT,CASILDRQFNTEAFF